These 2 T cell receptor beta chains share one sample of origin, sequenced in a study of T cell repertoires in cytomegalovirus infection (dated by TCRdb to the late 2010s). For sequencing, an Illumina HiSeq 1500 was employed. TCRdb reprocessing: public reads trimmed at Q25 with fastp, clones called with MiXCR, in-frame beta chains kept. Each record represents a unique CDR3 protein, reported with the most common genes and DNA among its rows. For this sample there are hundreds of thousands of distinct CDR3 sequences; roughly a third appear just once. The ten largest clonotypes hold around a sixth of the sample. These receptors have no identified antigens. The sample's treatment or condition, from its label and the paper: in vitro stimulation with specific CMV peptide epitopes to enrich CMV-specific T cells. The sequencing here drew on cultured PBMCs, taken from culture after CMV antigen stimulation. These receptors all stem from a human donor in good health (CMV status not recorded). Some clones in this sample may be carry-over from other donors' samples.

This clonotype has more than one count but fewer than ten. V is TRBV20-1 and J is TRBJ2-5; D gene unclear. V was clipped by 1 base and J by 0 bases, with 6 bases between them. Per germline, CDR1 DFQATT and CDR2 SNEGSKA (reference sequence). This CDR3 comprises 13 residues. The chain's CDR3 is CSARVGYQETQYF. In nucleotides, the CDR3 is TGCAGTGCTAGAGTGGGGTACCAAGAGACCCAGTACTTC.

V gene TRBV6-5 combines with J gene TRBJ2-3; tentatively, D is TRBD1 or TRBD2 (5 bases each). Germline values: CDR1 MNHEY, CDR2 SVGAGI. V lost 0 bases and J lost 3, with 13 bases in between. The length of the CDR3 is 16 residues. The CDR3 here is CASSYSSRGETDTQYF. The CDR3 DNA reads TGTGCCAGCAGTTACTCGAGTCGGGGCGAGACAGATACGCAGTATTTT.